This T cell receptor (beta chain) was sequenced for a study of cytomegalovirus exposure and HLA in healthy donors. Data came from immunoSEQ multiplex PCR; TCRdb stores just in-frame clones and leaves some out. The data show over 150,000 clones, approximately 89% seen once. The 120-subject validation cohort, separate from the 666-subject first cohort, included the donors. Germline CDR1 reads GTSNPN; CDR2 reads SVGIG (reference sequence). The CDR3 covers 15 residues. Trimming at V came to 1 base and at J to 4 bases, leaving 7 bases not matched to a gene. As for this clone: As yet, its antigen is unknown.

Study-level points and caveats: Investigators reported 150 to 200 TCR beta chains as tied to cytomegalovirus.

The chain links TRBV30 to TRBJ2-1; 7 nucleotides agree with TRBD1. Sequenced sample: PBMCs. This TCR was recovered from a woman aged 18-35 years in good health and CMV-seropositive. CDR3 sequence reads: CAWSEGAADYNEQFF. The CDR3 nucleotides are TGTGCCTGGAGTGAGGGGGCGGCTGATTACAATGAGCAGTTCTTC.